This section outlines one T cell receptor (beta chain) sequence together with its context. Indicated time point: pretreatment peripheral blood. The data stem from a study of PD-L1 blockade in urothelial cancer. Study as a whole: Administration of atezolizumab to patients began around 2014, at 1,200 mg intravenously every 3 weeks. Male sex and bladder-origin urothelial cancer characterized most of the roughly 29 patients. The median number of T cells present in blood samples was approximately 130,000.

The method was immunoSEQ multiplex PCR; TCRdb's version includes in-frame clones alone and lacks a portion of them. Of some 120,000 clones in the sample, 84% are singletons; the top ten hold around 3.2%. The junction had 6 bases not matched to a gene; V was cut back by 0 bases and J by 11 bases. CDR1 is MGHRA, CDR2 YSYEKL, per germline. This CDR3 spans 13 amino acids. The gene calls are TRBV4-1 and TRBJ1-1, with 7 bases lining up with TRBD1. The sequence derives from a man in his fifties or sixties with urothelial cancer. Sequencing used PBMCs, obtained around atezolizumab (anti-PD-L1) treatment. The DNA of the CDR3 is TGCGCCAGCAGCCAAGAGCGGACAGGAGGGGCTTTCTTT. Translated, it gives CASSQERTGGAFF.